One and the same sample provided the 6 T cell receptor beta chains below, sequenced in a study of shared clonotypes between healthy human individuals. Data came from immunoSEQ multiplex PCR; TCRdb stores just in-frame clones and leaves some out. The sample has fewer than 600,000 clones, 70% to 80% seen once. The specimen sequenced was PBMCs. The receptors shown here come from a woman aged 40 to 55 in good health. Some clones in this sample may be carry-over from other donors' samples.

This clone was observed a handful of times. The sample holds other DNA sequences that translate to the same CDR3. The rearrangement joins TRBV4-2 to TRBJ2-7; tentatively, D is TRBD2 (5 bases). V was clipped by 1 base and J by 1 base, with 5 bases between them. Germline V gene sequence: CDR1 LGHNA, CDR2 YNFKEQ. There are 13 residues in the CDR3. The CDR3 sequence is CASSQGGSYEQYF. CDR3 sequence (DNA): TGTGCCAGCAGCCAAGGAGGGTCCTACGAGCAGTACTTC.

This rearrangement joins TRBV11-3 to TRBJ2-5; 9 bases fit TRBD1. The CDR3 extends over 15 amino acids. Germline V CDR1 and CDR2: SGHNT, YENEEA. Trimming cost V 5 bases and J 11 bases; bases outside gene matches: 15. The chain's CDR3 is CASSTGPGTGQEQYF. CDR3 coding DNA: TGTGCCAGCAGCACTGGCCCCGGGACAGGGCAAGAGCAGTACTTC.

The chain has TRBV19 and TRBJ2-7; D not certain. CDR3 length: 11 residues. The V and J ends lost 5 bases and 4 bases respectively, with 6 bases between them. CDR1 and CDR2 (germline): LNHDA, SQIVND (reference sequence). CDR3 sequence: CASSSRYEQYF. The DNA of the CDR3 is TGTGCCAGTAGTTCCCGATACGAGCAGTACTTC.

The chain carries TRBV6-5 and TRBJ2-5; D not certain. This CDR3 contains 13 residues. Germline V gene sequence: CDR1 MNHEY, CDR2 SVGAGI. Between the trimmed V and J ends, which lost 5 bases and 4 bases, there was a span of 11 bases. The CDR3 here is CASSGPGSETQYF. Here the CDR3 DNA reads TGTGCCAGCAGTGGTCCGGGTTCAGAGACCCAGTACTTC.

The V call is TRBV28, the J call TRBJ2-5; D gene unclear. V was shortened by 2 bases and J by 7 bases, with 11 bases between the two germline ends. Germline-derived CDR1 and CDR2 are MDHEN and SYDVKM. This CDR3 comprises 13 residues. The CDR3 coding sequence is TGTGCCAGCAGTTTACGGGTAGATGGGACCCAGTACTTC. This encodes CASSLRVDGTQYF.

This clone was observed a single time. The rearrangement joins TRBV7-9 to TRBJ2-3, with 7 bases lining up with TRBD1. Losses at the gene ends were 10 bases for V and 2 bases for J; bases not matched to a gene: 3. The CDR3 consists of 12 residues. CDR1 and CDR2 (germline): SEHNR, FQNEAQ (reference sequence). The CDR3 DNA sequence: TGTGCCACTGGGACAGACACAGATACGCAGTATTTT. Translation gives CATGTDTDTQYF.